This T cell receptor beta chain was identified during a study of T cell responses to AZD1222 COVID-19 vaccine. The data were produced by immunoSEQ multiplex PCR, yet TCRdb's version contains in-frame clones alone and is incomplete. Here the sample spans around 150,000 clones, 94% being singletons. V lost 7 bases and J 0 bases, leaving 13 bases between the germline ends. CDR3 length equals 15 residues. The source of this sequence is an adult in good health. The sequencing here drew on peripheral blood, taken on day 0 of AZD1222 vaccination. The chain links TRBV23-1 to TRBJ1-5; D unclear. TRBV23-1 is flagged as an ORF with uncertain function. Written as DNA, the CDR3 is TGCGCCAGCATAGAACGAGTAGGTAGCAATCAGCCCCAGCATTTT. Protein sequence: CASIERVGSNQPQHF.